The entry below gives a single TCR beta chain sequence along with its context. Its antigen is currently unknown. This entry comes from a study of cytomegalovirus exposure and HLA in healthy donors. Study overall: From some 180 million T cells, an earlier analysis saw 100 million to 140 million unique TCR beta sequences. Drawn from HLA-typed donors, roughly 87 million unique TCRs were held in an early data release.

PCR employed 60 Vbeta and 13 Jbeta primers. Measured with immunoSEQ multiplex PCR; TCRdb has only the in-frame clones, and not every one. The sample lists a few hundred thousand clones, 70% to 80% seen once, with just under 3% in the top ten. The CDR3 length is 14 residues. Germline assignment: CDR1 KGHSH and CDR2 LQKENI. Trimming took 6 bases from V and 2 from J, leaving 14 bases between them. General study points: TCR beta V- and J-gene trimming was later associated with a missense DCLRE1C variant. The authors enumerated around 150 TCR beta chains as linked to cytomegalovirus.

The clonotype originates from a woman aged 25-40 years in good health and CMV-seronegative. The specimen sequenced was PBMCs. The chain employs TRBV18 and TRBJ2-7; D uncertain. The CDR3 sequence: CASSGSPEAYEQYF. In DNA form, the CDR3 reads TGTGCCAGCTCCGGGTCCCCCGAGGCCTACGAGCAGTACTTC.